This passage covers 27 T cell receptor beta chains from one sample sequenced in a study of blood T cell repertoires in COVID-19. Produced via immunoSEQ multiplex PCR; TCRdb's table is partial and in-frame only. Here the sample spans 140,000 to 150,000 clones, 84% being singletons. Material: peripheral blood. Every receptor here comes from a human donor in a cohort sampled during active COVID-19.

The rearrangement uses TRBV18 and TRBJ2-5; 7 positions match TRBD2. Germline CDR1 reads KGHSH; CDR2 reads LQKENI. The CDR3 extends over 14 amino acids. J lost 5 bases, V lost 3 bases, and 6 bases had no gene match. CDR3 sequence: CASSPTRREETQYF. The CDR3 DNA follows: TGTGCCAGCTCACCGACACGGCGGGAGGAGACCCAGTACTTC.

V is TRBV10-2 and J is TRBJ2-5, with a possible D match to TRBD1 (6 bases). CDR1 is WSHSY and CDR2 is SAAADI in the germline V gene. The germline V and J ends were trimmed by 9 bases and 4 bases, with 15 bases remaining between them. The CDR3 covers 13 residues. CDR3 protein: CASNRGFGETQYF. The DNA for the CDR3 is TGCGCCAGTAATAGGGGGTTCGGAGAGACCCAGTACTTC.

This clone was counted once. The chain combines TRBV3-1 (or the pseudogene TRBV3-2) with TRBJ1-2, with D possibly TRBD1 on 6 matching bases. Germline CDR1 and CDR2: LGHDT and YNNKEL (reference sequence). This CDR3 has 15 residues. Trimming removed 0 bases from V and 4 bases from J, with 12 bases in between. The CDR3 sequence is CASSQDGQLVYGYTF. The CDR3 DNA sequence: TGTGCCAGCAGCCAAGACGGACAGTTAGTCTATGGCTACACCTTC.

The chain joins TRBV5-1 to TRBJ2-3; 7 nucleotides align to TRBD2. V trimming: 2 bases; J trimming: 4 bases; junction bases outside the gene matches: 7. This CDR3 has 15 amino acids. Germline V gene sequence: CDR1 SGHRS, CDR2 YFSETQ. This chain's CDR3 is CASSFRRESADTQYF. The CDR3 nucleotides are TGCGCCAGCAGCTTCCGGCGGGAGAGTGCAGATACGCAGTATTTT.

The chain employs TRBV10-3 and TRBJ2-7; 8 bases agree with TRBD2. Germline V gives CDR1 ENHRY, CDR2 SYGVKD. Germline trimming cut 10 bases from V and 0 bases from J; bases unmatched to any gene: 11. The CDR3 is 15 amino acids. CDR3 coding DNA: TGTGCCAGCGCTGATTCCGGGACTAGCTCCTACGAGCAGTACGTC. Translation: CASADSGTSSYEQYV.

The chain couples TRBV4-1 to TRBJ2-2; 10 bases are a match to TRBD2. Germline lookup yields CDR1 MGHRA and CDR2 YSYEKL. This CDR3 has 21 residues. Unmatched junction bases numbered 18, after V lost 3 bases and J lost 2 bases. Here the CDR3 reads CASSHPGLAVRTPKNTGELFF. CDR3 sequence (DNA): TGCGCCAGCAGCCACCCAGGACTAGCGGTTCGCACCCCCAAAAACACCGGGGAGCTGTTTTTT.

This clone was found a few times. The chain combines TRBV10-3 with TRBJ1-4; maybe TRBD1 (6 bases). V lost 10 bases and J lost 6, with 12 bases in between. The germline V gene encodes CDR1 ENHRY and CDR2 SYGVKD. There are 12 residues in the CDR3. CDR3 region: CASRGGDEKLFF. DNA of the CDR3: TGTGCCAGCAGAGGGGGAGATGAAAAACTGTTTTTT.

The CDR3 sequence: CASSVAPTDNSPLHF. The CDR3 DNA reads TGTGCCAGCAGCGTAGCTCCGACAGATAATTCACCCCTCCACTTT. The genes are TRBV9 and TRBJ1-6, with D possibly matching TRBD1 (5 bases). Germline-derived CDR1 and CDR2 are SGDLS and YYNGEE. Trimming pared 0 bases from V and 5 bases from J, leaving 9 bases between. The CDR3 extends over 15 amino acids.

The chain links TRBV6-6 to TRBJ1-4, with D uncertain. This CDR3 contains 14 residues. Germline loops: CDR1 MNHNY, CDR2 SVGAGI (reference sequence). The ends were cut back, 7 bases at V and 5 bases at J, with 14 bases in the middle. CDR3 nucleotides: TGTGCCAGCATCCCCGACGGAGCCAATGAAAAACTGTTTTTT. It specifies CASIPDGANEKLFF.

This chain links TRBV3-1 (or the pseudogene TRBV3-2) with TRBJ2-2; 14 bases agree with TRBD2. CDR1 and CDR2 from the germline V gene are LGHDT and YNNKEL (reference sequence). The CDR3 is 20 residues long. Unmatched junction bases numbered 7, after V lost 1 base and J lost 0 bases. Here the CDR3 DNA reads TGTGCCAGCAGCCAAGTATGGACTAGCGGGGGGTTAGCGAACACCGGGGAGCTGTTTTTT. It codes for CASSQVWTSGGLANTGELFF.

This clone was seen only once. This CDR3 is CASSPLAGASYEQYF. The CDR3 coding sequence is TGTGCCAGCAGCCCTTTAGCGGGGGCCTCCTACGAGCAGTACTTC. The chain employs TRBV2 and TRBJ2-7; 9 positions agree with TRBD2. V dropped 6 bases and J dropped 0; count of bases not matched to a gene: 6. This CDR3 spans 15 amino acids. Germline V lookup: CDR1 SNHLY, CDR2 FYNNEI.

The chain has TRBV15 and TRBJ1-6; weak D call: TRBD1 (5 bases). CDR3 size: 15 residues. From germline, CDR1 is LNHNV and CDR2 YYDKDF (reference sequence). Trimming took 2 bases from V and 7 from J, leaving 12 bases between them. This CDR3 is CATSRMTEANSPLHF. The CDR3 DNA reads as TGTGCCACCAGCAGAATGACAGAGGCGAATTCACCCCTCCACTTT.

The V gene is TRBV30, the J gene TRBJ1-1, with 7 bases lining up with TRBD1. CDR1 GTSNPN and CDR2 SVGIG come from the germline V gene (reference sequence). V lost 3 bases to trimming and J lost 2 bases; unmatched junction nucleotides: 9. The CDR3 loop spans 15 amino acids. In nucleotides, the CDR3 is TGTGCCTGGAGACCCTTTGGGACAGTAAACACTGAAGCTTTCTTT. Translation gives CAWRPFGTVNTEAFF.

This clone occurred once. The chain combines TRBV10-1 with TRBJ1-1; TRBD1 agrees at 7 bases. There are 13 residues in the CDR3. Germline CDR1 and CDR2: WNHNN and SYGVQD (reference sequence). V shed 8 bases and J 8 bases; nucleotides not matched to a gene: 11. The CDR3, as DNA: TGCGCCAGCTCCCGGACAGGTTCGGTAGAAGCTTTCTTT. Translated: CASSRTGSVEAFF.

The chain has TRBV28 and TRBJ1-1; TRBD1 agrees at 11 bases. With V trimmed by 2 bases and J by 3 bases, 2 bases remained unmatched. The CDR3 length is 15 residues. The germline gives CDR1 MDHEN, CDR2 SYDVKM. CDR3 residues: CASSLGGQGDTEAFF. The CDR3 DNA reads TGTGCCAGCAGTTTAGGGGGACAGGGGGACACTGAAGCTTTCTTT.

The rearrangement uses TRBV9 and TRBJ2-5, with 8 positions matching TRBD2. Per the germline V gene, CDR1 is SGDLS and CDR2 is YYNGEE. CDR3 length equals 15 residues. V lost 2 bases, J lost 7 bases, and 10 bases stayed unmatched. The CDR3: CASSVDPGLGATQYF. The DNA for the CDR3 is TGTGCCAGCAGCGTTGATCCGGGACTAGGGGCGACCCAGTACTTC.

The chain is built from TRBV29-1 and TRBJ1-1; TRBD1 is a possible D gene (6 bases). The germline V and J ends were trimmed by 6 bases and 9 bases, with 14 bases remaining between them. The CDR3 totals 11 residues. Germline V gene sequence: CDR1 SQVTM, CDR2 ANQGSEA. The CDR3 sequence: CSVLQGQKAFF. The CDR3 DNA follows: TGCAGCGTCCTCCAGGGGCAGAAAGCTTTCTTT.

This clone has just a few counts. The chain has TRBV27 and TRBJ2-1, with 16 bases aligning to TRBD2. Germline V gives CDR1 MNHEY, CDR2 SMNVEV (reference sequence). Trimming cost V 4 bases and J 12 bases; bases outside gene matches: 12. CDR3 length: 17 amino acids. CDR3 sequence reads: CASSSPGTSGRALRQFF. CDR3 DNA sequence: TGTGCCAGCAGTTCTCCCGGGACTAGCGGGAGGGCCCTCAGGCAGTTCTTC.

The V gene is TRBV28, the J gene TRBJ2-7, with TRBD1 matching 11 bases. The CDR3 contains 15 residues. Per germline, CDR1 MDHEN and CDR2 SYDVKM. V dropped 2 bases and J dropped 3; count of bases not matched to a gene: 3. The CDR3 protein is CASSLRGQGDYEQYF. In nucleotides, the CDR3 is TGTGCCAGCAGTTTACGGGGACAGGGGGACTACGAGCAGTACTTC. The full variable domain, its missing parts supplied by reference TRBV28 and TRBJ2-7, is DVKVTQSSRYLVKRTGEKVFLECVQDMDHENMFWYRQDPGLGLRLIYFSYDVKMKEKGDIPEGYSVSREKKERFSLILESASTNQTSMYLCASSLRGQGDYEQYFGPGTRLTVT.

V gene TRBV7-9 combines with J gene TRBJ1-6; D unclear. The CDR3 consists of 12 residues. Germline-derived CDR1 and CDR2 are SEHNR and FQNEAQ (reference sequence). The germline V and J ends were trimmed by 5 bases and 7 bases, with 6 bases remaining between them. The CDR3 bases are TGTGCCAGCAGCCTCACAAATTCACCCCTCCACTTT. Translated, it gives CASSLTNSPLHF.

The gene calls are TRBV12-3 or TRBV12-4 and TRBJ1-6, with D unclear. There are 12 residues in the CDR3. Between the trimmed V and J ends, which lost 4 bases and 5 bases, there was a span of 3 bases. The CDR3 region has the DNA TGTGCCAGCAGTTCAGATAATTCACCCCTCCACTTT. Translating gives CASSSDNSPLHF.

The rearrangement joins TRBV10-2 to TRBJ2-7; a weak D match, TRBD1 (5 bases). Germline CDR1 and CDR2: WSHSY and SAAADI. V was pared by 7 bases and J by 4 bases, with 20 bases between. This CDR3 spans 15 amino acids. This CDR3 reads CASTPFLQGHYEQYF. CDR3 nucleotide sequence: TGCGCCAGCACCCCATTCCTGCAGGGCCATTACGAGCAGTACTTC.

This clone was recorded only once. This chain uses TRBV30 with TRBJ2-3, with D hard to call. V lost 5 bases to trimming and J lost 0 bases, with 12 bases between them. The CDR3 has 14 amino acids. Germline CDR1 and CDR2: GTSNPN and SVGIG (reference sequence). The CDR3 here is CAWGIASSTDTQYF. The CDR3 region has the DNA TGTGCCTGGGGGATCGCTAGTAGCACAGATACGCAGTATTTT.

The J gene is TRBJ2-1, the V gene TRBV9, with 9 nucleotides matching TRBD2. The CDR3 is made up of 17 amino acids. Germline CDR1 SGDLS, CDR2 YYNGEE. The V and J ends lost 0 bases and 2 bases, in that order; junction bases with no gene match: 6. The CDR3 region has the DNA TGTGCCAGCAGCGTAGGACTTAGCGGGAGTACCTACAATGAGCAGTTCTTC. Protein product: CASSVGLSGSTYNEQFF.

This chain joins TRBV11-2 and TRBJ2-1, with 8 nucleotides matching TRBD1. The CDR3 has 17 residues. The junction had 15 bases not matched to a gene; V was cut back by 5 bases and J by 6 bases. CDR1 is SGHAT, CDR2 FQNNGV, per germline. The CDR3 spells CASSRNLWTGMGNEQFF. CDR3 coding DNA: TGTGCCAGCAGCCGTAATCTCTGGACAGGGATGGGCAATGAGCAGTTCTTC.

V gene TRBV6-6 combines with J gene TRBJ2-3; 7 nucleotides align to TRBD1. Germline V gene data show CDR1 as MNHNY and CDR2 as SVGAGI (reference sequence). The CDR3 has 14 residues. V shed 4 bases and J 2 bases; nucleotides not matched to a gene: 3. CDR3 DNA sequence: TGTGCCAGCAGTTGGGACAGAGACACAGATACGCAGTATTTT. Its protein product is CASSWDRDTDTQYF.

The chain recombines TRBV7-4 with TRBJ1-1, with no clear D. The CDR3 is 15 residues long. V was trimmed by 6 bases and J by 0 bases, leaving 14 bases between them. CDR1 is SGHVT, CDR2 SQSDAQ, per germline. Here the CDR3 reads CASSAQGSLNTEAFF. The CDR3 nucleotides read TGTGCCAGCAGTGCTCAAGGTAGCCTGAACACTGAAGCTTTCTTT.